The 7 T cell receptor beta chains below were found in one sample sequenced in a study of blood T cell repertoires in COVID-19. Assay: immunoSEQ multiplex PCR; the TCRdb copy retains only in-frame clones and omits some. The sample consists of over 100,000 clones, more than 75% of them appearing once. Material for sequencing was peripheral blood. The receptors were gathered from a man in his forties with acute or convalescent COVID-19.

V is TRBV30 and J is TRBJ2-7; D may be TRBD1 (5 bases). CDR1 and CDR2 from the germline V gene are GTSNPN and SVGIG (reference sequence). The CDR3 length is 12 residues. V was pared by 2 bases and J by 4 bases, with 9 bases between. For the CDR3, the DNA is TGTGCCTGGAGTAGAGACAGTTACGAGCAGTACTTC. It yields the protein CAWSRDSYEQYF.

V usage is TRBV7-2 and J usage is TRBJ1-2; D is unclear. Germline V gene sequence: CDR1 SGHTA, CDR2 FQGNSA. V shed 2 bases and J shed 7 bases, with 14 bases lying between them. This CDR3 is built from 14 residues. Written as DNA, the CDR3 is TGTGCCAGCAGCTTACTACCGCATTCTGGTGGCTACACCTTC. Translation gives CASSLLPHSGGYTF.

CDR3 region: CASSELLTEAFF. The CDR3 nucleotides are TGTGCCAGCAGTGAACTCCTAACTGAAGCTTTCTTT. V usage is TRBV2 and J usage is TRBJ1-1; unclear D gene. Germline V gene sequence: CDR1 SNHLY, CDR2 FYNNEI. V was pared by 2 bases and J by 5 bases, with 6 bases between. The CDR3 length is 12 residues.

V and J are TRBV14 and TRBJ1-1, with D unresolved. The germline V gene encodes CDR1 SGHDN and CDR2 FVKESK. The CDR3 is 14 residues long. V was shortened by 3 bases and J by 2 bases, with 10 bases between the two germline ends. CDR3 region: CASSQRTSNTEAFF. In nucleotides, the CDR3 is TGTGCCAGCAGCCAGAGGACTAGTAACACTGAAGCTTTCTTT.

This clone is a singleton in its sample. This chain joins TRBV6-2 or TRBV6-3 and TRBJ1-4; tentatively, D is TRBD1 (5 bases). V gave up 0 bases and J gave up 8 bases, with 13 bases separating them. The CDR3 length is 15 residues. Looked up from germline, CDR1 is MNHEY and CDR2 is SVGEGT. CDR3 bases: TGTGCCAGCAGTTACTCGGTGGCGCCAGGGGAAAAACTGTTTTTT. Amino acid sequence: CASSYSVAPGEKLFF.

The CDR3 reads CSASRARGQFTEAFF. The DNA of the CDR3 is TGCAGTGCTAGTAGGGCGAGGGGGCAGTTTACTGAAGCTTTCTTT. The V call is TRBV20-1, the J call TRBJ1-1; TRBD1 matches 7 bases. The CDR3 is 15 amino acids. After removal of 3 bases from V and 5 bases from J, the junction contained 12 bases not matched to a gene. Germline V gives CDR1 DFQATT, CDR2 SNEGSKA (reference sequence).

The V gene is TRBV19, the J gene TRBJ1-2, with 11 bases identical to TRBD1. Germline V gene sequence: CDR1 LNHDA, CDR2 SQIVND (reference sequence). J gave up 8 bases and V 7 bases, and 9 bases lay outside the gene matches. The CDR3 is made up of 14 amino acids. CDR3 DNA: TGTGCCAGTAATACTGGACAGGGGGCTGACGGCTACACCTTC. Its protein is CASNTGQGADGYTF.